This record concerns one T cell receptor beta chain sequence. Original data processing: Estimation of nucleated cell counts was performed using reference gene primer amplification. The data were produced by immunoSEQ multiplex PCR, yet TCRdb's version contains in-frame clones alone and is incomplete. V, J and clone size reflect that table, while D and trimming were determined from the DNA. This repertoire shows approximately 96,000 clones, 90% to 95% found once; its top ten account for about 4.1%. The record originates from a study of blood T cell repertoires in COVID-19. Study overall: Acute and convalescent COVID-19 samples came from the United States, Italy and Spain. T cells, B-cell-depleted T cells, or PBMCs supplied cDNA or gDNA.

Looked up from germline, CDR1 is KGHDR and CDR2 is SFDVKD. V shed 5 bases, J shed 5 bases, and the junction held 8 bases outside the gene matches. The CDR3 has 15 amino acids. This clonotype was sampled from a human donor with active COVID-19. The donor label of this sample is uncertain. The chain employs TRBV24-1 and TRBJ2-7, with 10 bases aligning to TRBD1. Sequencing was done on a sample of peripheral blood. CDR3 in DNA: TGTGCCACCAGTGCGACCGGGACAGGGGTCCACGAGCAGTACTTC. It encodes CATSATGTGVHEQYF.